Following are 21 T cell receptor beta chains from one sample sequenced in a study of cytomegalovirus exposure and HLA in healthy donors. Amplification used 60 Vbeta primers and 13 Jbeta primers. Data came from immunoSEQ multiplex PCR; TCRdb stores just in-frame clones and leaves some out. The data show approximately 160,000 clones, just under 80% seen once. Input material: PBMCs. These receptors all come from a woman in her forties or fifties in good health and CMV-seropositive.

V usage is TRBV6-5 and J usage is TRBJ2-5; TRBD1 matches 8 bases. The J call is doubtful: the DNA matches TRBJ2-7 better. This CDR3 comprises 15 residues. Germline-derived CDR1 and CDR2 are MNHEY and SVGAGI. The CDR3 sequence: CASSYSRDRIYEQYF. The CDR3 nucleotides are TGTGCCAGCAGTTACTCGAGGGACAGGATCTACGAGCAGTACTTC.

This clone was observed a few times. This chain connects TRBV10-2 to TRBJ1-1, with D tentatively TRBD1 (6 bases). Trimming removed 8 bases from V and 5 bases from J, with 24 bases in between. This CDR3 comprises 16 residues. Germline V lookup: CDR1 WSHSY, CDR2 SAAADI. In DNA, the CDR3 is TGCGCCAGCTGGGGGGGACGTCAGGGGCTGGTTACTGAAGCTTTCTTT. Encoded protein: CASWGGRQGLVTEAFF.

The gene calls are TRBV28 and TRBJ1-1; possibly TRBD1 for D (6 bases). Germline CDR1 is MDHEN and CDR2 is SYDVKM. V lost 4 bases, J lost 4 bases, and 19 bases lay in between. This CDR3 is built from 16 residues. The CDR3 loop reads CASSSRRGAYGTEAFF. The CDR3 DNA reads TGTGCCAGCAGTTCCCGCAGGGGCGCATATGGCACTGAAGCTTTCTTT.

The chain has TRBV5-4 and TRBJ1-2; 9 bases are shared with TRBD1. CDR1 is SGHNT, CDR2 YYREEE, per germline (reference sequence). V lost 1 base, J lost 8 bases, and 6 bases stayed unmatched. The CDR3 sequence is 14 residues long. This CDR3 is CASSLLGQGEGYTF. The CDR3 region has the DNA TGTGCCAGCAGCTTGTTGGGACAGGGAGAGGGCTACACCTTC.

This clone was counted a few times. V gene TRBV19 combines with J gene TRBJ2-3; TRBD2 matches 8 bases. The CDR3 consists of 17 residues. Germline CDR1 reads LNHDA; CDR2 reads SQIVND (reference sequence). Unmatched junction bases numbered 10, after V lost 0 bases and J lost 5 bases. The CDR3 reads CASSIEGVGGAEDTQYF. The DNA for the CDR3 is TGTGCCAGTAGTATAGAAGGAGTCGGGGGGGCGGAAGATACGCAGTATTTT.

The J gene is TRBJ1-4, the V gene TRBV5-4; 11 nucleotides line up with TRBD1. This CDR3 is 12 amino acids long. The V gene's germline CDR1 is SGHNT and CDR2 YYREEE (reference sequence). J was trimmed by 6 bases and V by 9 bases; bases with no gene match: 1. The CDR3 nucleotides read TGTGCCACGGGACAGGGGGATGAAAAACTGTTTTTT. Amino acid sequence: CATGQGDEKLFF.

This clone was recorded a few times. The chain joins TRBV27 to TRBJ2-2; 7 bases align to TRBD1. Germline V CDR1 and CDR2: MNHEY, SMNVEV (reference sequence). There are 15 residues in the CDR3. The junction had 8 bases not matched to a gene; V was cut back by 6 bases and J by 4 bases. The CDR3 loop is CASRVRGQGTGELFF. Written as DNA, the CDR3 is TGTGCCAGCAGGGTGAGGGGGCAGGGCACCGGGGAGCTGTTTTTT.

The chain couples TRBV7-6 to TRBJ2-1; 14 bases line up with TRBD2. This CDR3 is 18 amino acids long. Per germline, CDR1 SGHVS and CDR2 FNYEAQ. J was trimmed by 9 bases and V by 5 bases; bases with no gene match: 15. The CDR3 here is CASSLLSGTSGRGGEQFF. CDR3 in DNA: TGTGCCAGCAGCCTACTATCCGGGACTAGCGGGAGAGGTGGTGAGCAGTTCTTC.

The chain employs TRBV28 and TRBJ1-4; TRBD1 agrees at 7 bases. From germline, CDR1 is MDHEN and CDR2 SYDVKM. V shed 6 bases and J 7 bases; nucleotides not matched to a gene: 8. The CDR3 sequence is 14 residues long. The CDR3 nucleotides are TGTGCCAGCAGGGAAGGGGGCGGTGGTGAAAAACTGTTTTTT. It codes for CASREGGGGEKLFF.

This clone was picked up a small number of times. The chain has TRBV4-2 and TRBJ2-7; 9 nucleotides align to TRBD1. The CDR3 is made up of 18 amino acids. The ends lost 0 bases at V and 0 bases at J; junction bases unmatched: 9. CDR1 LGHNA and CDR2 YNFKEQ come from the germline V gene. CDR3 residues: CASSQEGPGTGSSYEQYF. The CDR3 region has the DNA TGTGCCAGCAGCCAAGAGGGCCCGGGGACAGGGAGCTCCTACGAGCAGTACTTC.

The chain joins TRBV15 to TRBJ1-1; 9 nucleotides match TRBD1. CDR3 size: 14 residues. Germline V gives CDR1 LNHNV, CDR2 YYDKDF (reference sequence). With V trimmed by 3 bases and J by 4 bases, 3 bases remained unmatched. CDR3 region: CATSSGTGPTEAFF. The DNA of the CDR3 is TGTGCCACCAGCAGTGGGACAGGGCCCACTGAAGCTTTCTTT.

V is TRBV5-6 and J is TRBJ2-7; D is uncertain. CDR1 and CDR2 (germline): SGHDT, YYEEEE. The CDR3 is 14 amino acids. The V gene lost 0 bases and the J gene lost 1 base, with 8 bases spanning the gap. The CDR3: CASSLAPESYEQYF. CDR3 in DNA: TGTGCCAGCAGCTTGGCCCCGGAGTCCTACGAGCAGTACTTC.

The J gene is TRBJ1-2, the V gene TRBV6-5; D uncertain. Per germline, CDR1 MNHEY and CDR2 SVGAGI. V lost 2 bases to trimming and J lost 1 base, with 11 bases between them. CDR3 length equals 15 residues. The CDR3 DNA sequence: TGTGCCAGCAGTTACGGGCAGGACTTTAACTATGGCTACACCTTC. Amino acids: CASSYGQDFNYGYTF.

This rearrangement joins TRBV19 to TRBJ1-4, with D uncertain. CDR3 length: 16 amino acids. In germline, CDR1 is LNHDA, CDR2 SQIVND (reference sequence). Trimming took off 7 bases at V and 8 bases at J, with 23 bases between the two ends. CDR3 amino acids: CASNPTPGRVGEKLFF. The CDR3 bases are TGTGCCAGTAATCCCACCCCCGGGAGGGTAGGGGAAAAACTGTTTTTT.

The rearrangement uses TRBV9 and TRBJ2-1, with 12 bases that match TRBD2. This CDR3 region has 19 residues. The trim removed 0 bases at V and 5 bases at J, leaving 12 bases unmatched. CDR1 and CDR2 (germline): SGDLS, YYNGEE. In nucleotides, the CDR3 is TGTGCCAGCAGCGTAGAAACCCTAGGACTAGCGGGGAGAAACAATGAGCAGTTCTTC. It codes for CASSVETLGLAGRNNEQFF.

The chain carries TRBV7-9 and TRBJ1-1; no clear D gene. The germline V gene has CDR1 SEHNR and CDR2 FQNEAQ (reference sequence). Trimming cost V 1 base and J 2 bases, with 14 bases left between them. The CDR3 consists of 16 residues. The CDR3 region is CASSLDRAGPNTEAFF. Here the CDR3 DNA reads TGTGCCAGCAGCTTAGACCGCGCAGGCCCCAACACTGAAGCTTTCTTT.

CDR3: CARSQLDRRTINEQFF. In nucleotides, the CDR3 is TGTGCCAGAAGCCAACTGGACAGACGAACGATCAATGAGCAGTTCTTC. This sequence joins TRBV5-3 and TRBJ2-1; D is possibly TRBD1 (6 bases). Being an ORF, TRBV5-3 has a function that is uncertain. V was shortened by 4 bases and J by 6 bases, with 20 bases between the two germline ends. The CDR3 is 16 amino acids.

This chain joins TRBV4-3 and TRBJ2-5; 7 bases fit TRBD1. Germline loops: CDR1 LGHNA, CDR2 YSLEER. There are 18 residues in the CDR3. Trimming took 2 bases from V and 2 from J; bases not matched to a gene: 14. CDR3 residues: CASSQRQGSFWAQETQYF. CDR3 nucleotide sequence: TGCGCCAGCAGCCAAAGACAGGGTAGTTTTTGGGCGCAAGAGACCCAGTACTTC.

Worth noting for this clone: Other nucleotide sequences from this sample produce the same CDR3. The CDR3 DNA is TGTGCCAGTAGTACATTAGGGACAGGGAGCAACGAGCAGTACTTC. Its protein is CASSTLGTGSNEQYF. The J gene is TRBJ2-7, the V gene TRBV19; 9 positions match TRBD1. The CDR3 is made up of 15 amino acids. The trim removed 4 bases at V and 5 bases at J, leaving 9 bases unmatched. Germline-derived CDR1 and CDR2 are LNHDA and SQIVND (reference sequence).

This clone was found once. The chain has TRBV5-6 and TRBJ2-5; 7 nucleotides align to TRBD2. The CDR3 is 17 amino acids. Trimming cost V 3 bases and J 0 bases; bases outside gene matches: 11. CDR1 and CDR2 (germline): SGHDT, YYEEEE. CDR3 sequence: CASSSAGDYQYQETQYF. The CDR3 nucleotides read TGTGCCAGCAGCTCCGCCGGGGACTACCAGTACCAAGAGACCCAGTACTTC. The entire variable domain, with the rest obtained from reference TRBV5-6 and TRBJ2-5, is as follows: DAGVTQSPTHLIKTRGQQVTLRCSPKSGHDTVSWYQQALGQGPQFIFQYYEEEERQRGNFPDRFSGHQFPNYSSELNVNALLLGDSALYLCASSSAGDYQYQETQYFGPGTRLLVL.

V is TRBV4-1 and J is TRBJ1-2; no clear D. Looked up from germline, CDR1 is MGHRA and CDR2 is YSYEKL. The CDR3 is 16 residues long. Trimming shortened V by 1 base and J by 0 bases, and 12 bases separated the two germline ends. CDR3 nucleotides: TGCGCCAGCAGCCAAGTGGTGCAGATTCCTAACTATGGCTACACCTTC. It is translated as CASSQVVQIPNYGYTF.